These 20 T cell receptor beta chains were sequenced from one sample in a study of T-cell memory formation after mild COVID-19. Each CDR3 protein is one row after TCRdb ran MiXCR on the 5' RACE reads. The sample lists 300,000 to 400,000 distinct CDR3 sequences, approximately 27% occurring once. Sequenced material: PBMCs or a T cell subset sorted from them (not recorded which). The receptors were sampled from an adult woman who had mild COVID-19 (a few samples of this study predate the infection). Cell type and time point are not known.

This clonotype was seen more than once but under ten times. The DNA for the CDR3 is TGTGCCAGCAGCTTAGCGCTCGCCGCTCAGGGTGGGCAGTATTTT. It translates to CASSLALAAQGGQYF. V gene TRBV7-4 combines with J gene TRBJ2-3, with D perhaps TRBD1 (5 bases). The CDR3 totals 15 residues. V lost 0 bases and J 11 bases, leaving 18 bases between the germline ends. Per the germline V gene, CDR1 is SGHVT and CDR2 is SQSDAQ.

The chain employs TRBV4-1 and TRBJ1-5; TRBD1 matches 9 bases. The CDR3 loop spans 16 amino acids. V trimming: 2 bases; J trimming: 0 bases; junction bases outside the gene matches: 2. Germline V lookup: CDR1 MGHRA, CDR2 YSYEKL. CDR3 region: CASSQTGGNSNQPQHF. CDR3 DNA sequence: TGCGCCAGCAGCCAAACAGGGGGCAATAGCAATCAGCCCCAGCATTTT.

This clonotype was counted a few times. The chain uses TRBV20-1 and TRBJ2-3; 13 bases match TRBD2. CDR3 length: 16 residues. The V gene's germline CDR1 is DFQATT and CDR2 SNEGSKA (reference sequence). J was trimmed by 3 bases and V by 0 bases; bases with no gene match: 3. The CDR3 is CSARDRLAGGTDTQYF. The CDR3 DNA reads TGCAGTGCTAGAGACCGACTAGCGGGGGGAACAGATACGCAGTATTTT.

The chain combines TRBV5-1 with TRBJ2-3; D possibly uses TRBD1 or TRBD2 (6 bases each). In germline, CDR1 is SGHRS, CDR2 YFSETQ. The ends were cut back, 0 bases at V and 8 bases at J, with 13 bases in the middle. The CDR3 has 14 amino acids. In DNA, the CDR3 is TGCGCCAGCAGCTTGGCGACAGAGGGGGGTACGCAGTATTTT. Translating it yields CASSLATEGGTQYF.

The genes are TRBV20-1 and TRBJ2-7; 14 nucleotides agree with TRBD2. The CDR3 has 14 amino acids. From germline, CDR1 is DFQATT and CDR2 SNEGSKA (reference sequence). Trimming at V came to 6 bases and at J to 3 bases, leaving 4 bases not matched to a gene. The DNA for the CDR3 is TGCAGTGCCAAGGGACTAGCGGGAGTCTACGAGCAGTACTTC. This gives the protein CSAKGLAGVYEQYF.

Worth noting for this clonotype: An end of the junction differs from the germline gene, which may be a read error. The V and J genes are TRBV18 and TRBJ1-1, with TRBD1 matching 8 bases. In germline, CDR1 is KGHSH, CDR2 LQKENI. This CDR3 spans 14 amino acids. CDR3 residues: CASSPSPGTGLGQF. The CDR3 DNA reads TGTGCCAGCTCACCCAGTCCCGGGACAGGTTTGGGGCAATTT.

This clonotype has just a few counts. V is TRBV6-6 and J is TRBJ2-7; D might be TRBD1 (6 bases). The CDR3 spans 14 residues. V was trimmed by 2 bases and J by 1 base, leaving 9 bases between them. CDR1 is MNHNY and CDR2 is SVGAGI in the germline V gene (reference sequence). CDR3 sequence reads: CASSYGDTSYEQYF. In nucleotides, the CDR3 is TGTGCCAGCAGTTACGGGGACACGTCCTACGAGCAGTACTTC.

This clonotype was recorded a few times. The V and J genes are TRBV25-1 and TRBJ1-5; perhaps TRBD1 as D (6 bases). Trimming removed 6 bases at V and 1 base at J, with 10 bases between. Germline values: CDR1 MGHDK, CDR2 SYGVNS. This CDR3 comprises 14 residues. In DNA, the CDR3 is TGTGCCAGCAGACAGGGAGGCAGCAATCAGCCCCAGCATTTT. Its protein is CASRQGGSNQPQHF.

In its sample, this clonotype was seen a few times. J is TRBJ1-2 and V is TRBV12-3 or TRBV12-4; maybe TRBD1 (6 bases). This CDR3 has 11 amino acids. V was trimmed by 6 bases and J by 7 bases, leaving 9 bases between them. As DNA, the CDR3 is TGTGCCAGCAGCCGAGGGGGTGGCTACACCTTC. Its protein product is CASSRGGGYTF.

CDR3: CASSQSGTTARYF. For the CDR3, the DNA is TGTGCCAGCAGCCAATCGGGGACTACGGCACGGTATTTT. The V call is TRBV14, the J call TRBJ2-3; 7 nucleotides agree with TRBD2. V lost 2 bases to trimming and J lost 14 bases; unmatched junction nucleotides: 10. Germline CDR1 SGHDN, CDR2 FVKESK. The CDR3 loop spans 13 amino acids.

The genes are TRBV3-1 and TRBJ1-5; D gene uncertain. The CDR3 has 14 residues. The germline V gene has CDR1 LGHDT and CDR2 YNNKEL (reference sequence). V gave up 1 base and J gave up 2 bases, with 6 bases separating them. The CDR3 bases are TGTGCCAGCAGCCAAGGGAGTGGCAATCAGCCCCAGCATTTT. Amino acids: CASSQGSGNQPQHF.

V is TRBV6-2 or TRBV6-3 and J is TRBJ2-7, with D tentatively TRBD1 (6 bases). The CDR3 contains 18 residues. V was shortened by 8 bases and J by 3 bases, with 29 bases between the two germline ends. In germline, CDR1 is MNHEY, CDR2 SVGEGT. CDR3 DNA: TGTGCCAGCCGAGACGCCACAAACCAGGGGATCAACCTCTACGAGCAGTACTTC. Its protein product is CASRDATNQGINLYEQYF.

The CDR3 spells CATSDSGTSTDTQYF. CDR3 DNA sequence: TGTGCCACCAGTGATTCCGGGACTAGCACAGATACGCAGTATTTT. The V call is TRBV24-1, the J call TRBJ2-3; a possible D gene is TRBD2 (6 bases). This CDR3 is 15 amino acids long. CDR1 is KGHDR and CDR2 is SFDVKD in the germline V gene. Trimming removed 2 bases from V and 0 bases from J, with 8 bases in between.

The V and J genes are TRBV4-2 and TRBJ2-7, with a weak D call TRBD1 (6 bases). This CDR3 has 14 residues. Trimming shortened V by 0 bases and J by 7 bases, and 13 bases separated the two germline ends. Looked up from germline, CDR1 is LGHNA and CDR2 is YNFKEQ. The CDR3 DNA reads TGTGCCAGCAGCCAAGACAGGGGAGCAGATGAGCAGTACTTC. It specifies CASSQDRGADEQYF.

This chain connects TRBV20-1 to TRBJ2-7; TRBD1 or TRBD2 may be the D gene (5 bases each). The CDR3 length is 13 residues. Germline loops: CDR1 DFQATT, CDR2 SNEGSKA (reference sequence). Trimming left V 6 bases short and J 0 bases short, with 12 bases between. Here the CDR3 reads CSARGPVSYEQYF. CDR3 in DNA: TGCAGTGCCCGGGGACCGGTCTCCTACGAGCAGTACTTC.

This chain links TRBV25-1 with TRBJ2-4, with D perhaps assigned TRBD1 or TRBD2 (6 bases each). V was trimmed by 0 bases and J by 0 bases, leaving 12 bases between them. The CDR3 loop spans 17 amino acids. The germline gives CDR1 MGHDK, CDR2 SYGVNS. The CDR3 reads CASSEYPRGQAKNIQYF. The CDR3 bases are TGTGCCAGCAGTGAATACCCCCGGGGGCAAGCCAAAAACATTCAGTACTTC.

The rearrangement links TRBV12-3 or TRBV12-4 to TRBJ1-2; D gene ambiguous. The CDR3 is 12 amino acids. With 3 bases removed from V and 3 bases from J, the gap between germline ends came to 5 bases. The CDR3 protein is CASSFQDYGYTF. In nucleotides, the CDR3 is TGTGCCAGCAGTTTTCAGGACTATGGCTACACCTTC.

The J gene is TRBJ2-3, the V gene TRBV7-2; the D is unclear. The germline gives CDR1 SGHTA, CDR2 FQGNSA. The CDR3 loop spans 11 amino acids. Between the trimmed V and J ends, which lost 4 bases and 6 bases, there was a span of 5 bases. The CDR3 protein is CASSSVDTQYF. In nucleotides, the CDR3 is TGTGCCAGCAGCTCGGTGGATACGCAGTATTTT.

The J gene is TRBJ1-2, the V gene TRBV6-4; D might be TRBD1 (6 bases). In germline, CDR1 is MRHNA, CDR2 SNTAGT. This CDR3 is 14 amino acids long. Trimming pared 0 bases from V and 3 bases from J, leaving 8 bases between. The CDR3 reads CASSDSGGYYGYTF. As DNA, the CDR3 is TGTGCCAGCAGTGACTCAGGGGGTTACTATGGCTACACCTTC.

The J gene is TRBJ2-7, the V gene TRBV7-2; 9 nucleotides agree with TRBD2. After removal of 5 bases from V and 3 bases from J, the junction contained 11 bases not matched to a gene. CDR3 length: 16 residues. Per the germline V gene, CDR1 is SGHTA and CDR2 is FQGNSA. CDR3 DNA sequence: TGTGCCAGCAGCCGGCGCGGGGCTAGCGGGGACTACGAGCAGTACTTC. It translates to CASSRRGASGDYEQYF.